This is a list of T cell receptor beta chains from one sample in a study of regulatory T cells in long-lasting Graves disease. TCRdb processed the multiplex PCR reads anew with MiXCR; each CDR3 protein has one entry. The sample consists of 500,000 or so distinct CDR3 sequences, around 15% of them appearing once. These sequences were also reported in another study, on T cells in Graves' hyperthyroidism and ophthalmopathy.

The sample was peripheral blood mononuclear cells (PBMCs), taken at new diagnosis, from a patient treated with antithyroid drugs. These receptors were obtained from a middle-aged woman with Graves disease. Each CDR3 is given with its conserved first and last residue. D genes are given only for firm matches. The size of a clone is reported for some rows only, either as once, few or many, or as a class for expanded clones.

abundance: many; j_gene: TRBJ1-1; v_gene: TRBV20-1; d_gene: -; CDR3nt: TGCAGTGCTAGAGGCGATTCCAGGGGTCTGAACACTGAAGCTTTCTTT; CDR3aa: CSARGDSRGLNTEAFF
abundance: many; j_gene: TRBJ2-7; v_gene: TRBV20-1; d_gene: TRBD2; CDR3nt: TGCAGTGCGGTACTTGTCCCTAGCGGGGGCTACGAGCAGTACTTC; CDR3aa: CSAVLVPSGGYEQYF
abundance: -; j_gene: TRBJ1-4; v_gene: TRBV20-1; d_gene: TRBD1; CDR3nt: TGCAGTGCCCGCAGGGGGTTTAATGAAAAACTGTTTTTT; CDR3aa: CSARRGFNEKLFF
abundance: few; j_gene: TRBJ1-5; v_gene: TRBV7-9; d_gene: TRBD1; CDR3nt: TGTGCCAGCACGACAGGGGGAAACAATCAGCCCCAGCATTTT; CDR3aa: CASTTGGNNQPQHF
abundance: few; j_gene: TRBJ2-6; v_gene: TRBV20-1; d_gene: -; CDR3nt: TGCAGTGCTAGAGATGGGTACCGCTCTGGGGCCAACGTCCTGACTTTC; CDR3aa: CSARDGYRSGANVLTF
abundance: -; j_gene: TRBJ1-3; v_gene: TRBV7-9; d_gene: -; CDR3nt: TGTGCCAGTACTCGGGGGCACCCCGACGGAAACACCATATATTTT; CDR3aa: CASTRGHPDGNTIYF
abundance: many; j_gene: TRBJ1-3; v_gene: TRBV12-3/TRBV12-4; d_gene: -; CDR3nt: TGTGCCAGCAGCATAACAAGGGGTGGGAGAAACACCATATATTTT; CDR3aa: CASSITRGGRNTIYF
abundance: -; j_gene: TRBJ1-2; v_gene: TRBV6-2/TRBV6-3; d_gene: -; CDR3nt: TGTGCCAGCAGTTACGGGGAAGCAGGGCGGAACTATGGCTACACCTTC; CDR3aa: CASSYGEAGRNYGYTF
abundance: many; j_gene: TRBJ1-2; v_gene: TRBV28; d_gene: TRBD1; CDR3nt: TGTGCCAGCAGTCAAAGGACAGGGGGCTATGGCTACACCTTC; CDR3aa: CASSQRTGGYGYTF
abundance: many; j_gene: TRBJ1-5; v_gene: TRBV10-3; d_gene: -; CDR3nt: TGTGCCATCAGTGAGTCCCGGGGGACACTTACCAATCAGCCCCAGCATTTT; CDR3aa: CAISESRGTLTNQPQHF
abundance: many; j_gene: TRBJ2-7; v_gene: TRBV9; d_gene: TRBD2; CDR3nt: TGTGCCAGCAGCAAACTAGCGGGGCTCTCCTACGAGCAGTACTTC; CDR3aa: CASSKLAGLSYEQYF
abundance: many; j_gene: TRBJ1-1; v_gene: TRBV11-2; d_gene: -; CDR3nt: TGTGCCAGCAGCCCTGGCAGTTTCAACATGAACACTGAAGCTTTCTTT; CDR3aa: CASSPGSFNMNTEAFF
abundance: many; j_gene: TRBJ2-7; v_gene: TRBV12-3/TRBV12-4; d_gene: -; CDR3nt: TGTGCCAGCATACAAACCCCCCAACGGCACGAGCAGTACTTC; CDR3aa: CASIQTPQRHEQYF
abundance: many; j_gene: TRBJ1-1; v_gene: TRBV20-1; d_gene: TRBD1; CDR3nt: TGCAGGACCAGCGGGGACAGGCCGAACACTGAAGCTTTCTTT; CDR3aa: CRTSGDRPNTEAFF
abundance: few; j_gene: TRBJ1-2; v_gene: TRBV12-3/TRBV12-4; d_gene: -; CDR3nt: TGTGCCAGCAGTCCCACGGGCCCTAACTATGGCTACACCTTC; CDR3aa: CASSPTGPNYGYTF
abundance: many; j_gene: TRBJ1-5; v_gene: TRBV7-2; d_gene: -; CDR3nt: TGTGCCAGCACCCCTCCAGGGAGCAATCAGCCCCAGCATTTT; CDR3aa: CASTPPGSNQPQHF
abundance: few; j_gene: TRBJ1-2; v_gene: TRBV5-4; d_gene: -; CDR3nt: TGTGCCAGCAGCTTGGGGTATCTGAACTATGGCTACACCTTC; CDR3aa: CASSLGYLNYGYTF
abundance: -; j_gene: TRBJ2-2; v_gene: TRBV19; d_gene: TRBD2; CDR3nt: TGTGCCAGTAGAAACCCTGGCGGGGGTCCGAACACCGGGGAGCTGTTTTTT; CDR3aa: CASRNPGGGPNTGELFF
abundance: few; j_gene: TRBJ1-1; v_gene: TRBV7-9; d_gene: -; CDR3nt: TGTGCCAGCAGCTTAGCAGTTGGGTTGCACACTGAAGCTTTCTTT; CDR3aa: CASSLAVGLHTEAFF
abundance: -; j_gene: TRBJ1-1; v_gene: TRBV3-1; d_gene: TRBD1; CDR3nt: TGTGCCAGCAGCCAATTAGGACAGGGGGGCACTGAAGCTTTCTTT; CDR3aa: CASSQLGQGGTEAFF
abundance: -; j_gene: TRBJ2-7; v_gene: TRBV11-2; d_gene: TRBD1; CDR3nt: TGTGCCAGCAGCTTAGATTGGGTCGGACAGGGGACGGGCGAGCAGTACTTC; CDR3aa: CASSLDWVGQGTGEQYF
abundance: many; j_gene: TRBJ2-3; v_gene: TRBV12-3/TRBV12-4; d_gene: -; CDR3nt: TGTGCCAGCAGTTTGATGAGACAGATCACAGATACGCAGTATTTT; CDR3aa: CASSLMRQITDTQYF
abundance: -; j_gene: TRBJ2-1; v_gene: TRBV7-9; d_gene: TRBD2; CDR3nt: TGTGCCAGCAGCAAGCGTGGCGGGGGGATGGGGGATGAGCAGTTCTTC; CDR3aa: CASSKRGGGMGDEQFF
abundance: -; j_gene: TRBJ1-5; v_gene: TRBV6-1; d_gene: TRBD1; CDR3nt: TGTGCCAGCAGTGAAGCGGCAGGGGGCCAGCCCCAGCATTTT; CDR3aa: CASSEAAGGQPQHF
abundance: many; j_gene: TRBJ1-4; v_gene: TRBV2; d_gene: TRBD1; CDR3nt: TGTGCCAGCAGGCAGGACAGGCGTCTAAGGGATGAAAAACTGTTTTTT; CDR3aa: CASRQDRRLRDEKLFF
abundance: many; j_gene: TRBJ1-5; v_gene: TRBV2; d_gene: -; CDR3nt: TGTGCCAGCAGTGTGATCGGGGGGAGCAATCAGCCCCAGCATTTT; CDR3aa: CASSVIGGSNQPQHF
abundance: few; j_gene: TRBJ1-1; v_gene: TRBV9; d_gene: -; CDR3nt: TGTGCCAGCAGCTCACCCGGGGGAGACACTGAAGCTTTCTTT; CDR3aa: CASSSPGGDTEAFF
abundance: many; j_gene: TRBJ1-2; v_gene: TRBV11-2; d_gene: -; CDR3nt: TGTGCCAGCAGCTTAGATATTGGGCAGGCCTATGGCTACACCTTC; CDR3aa: CASSLDIGQAYGYTF
abundance: few; j_gene: TRBJ2-2; v_gene: TRBV15; d_gene: -; CDR3nt: TGTGCCACCAGCAGAGATCCCAGTGGTCCCGGGGAGCTGTTTTTT; CDR3aa: CATSRDPSGPGELFF
abundance: -; j_gene: TRBJ1-2; v_gene: TRBV7-9; d_gene: -; CDR3nt: TGTGCCAGCAGCCCCAGGTGGGGGGCCCAATCCTATGGCTACACCTTC; CDR3aa: CASSPRWGAQSYGYTF
abundance: many; j_gene: TRBJ2-5; v_gene: TRBV3-1; d_gene: -; CDR3nt: TGTGCCAGCAGCCAAGGTCCCACTTCGGGGGAGACCCAGTACTTC; CDR3aa: CASSQGPTSGETQYF
abundance: -; j_gene: TRBJ1-1; v_gene: TRBV7-2; d_gene: -; CDR3nt: TGTGCCACGGTAGAGGGGTTGTGGACTGAAGCTTTCTTT; CDR3aa: CATVEGLWTEAFF
abundance: -; j_gene: TRBJ2-3; v_gene: TRBV12-3/TRBV12-4; d_gene: TRBD2; CDR3nt: TGTGCCAGCAGAGGGGGGACTAGCGGTACAGATACGCAGTATTTT; CDR3aa: CASRGGTSGTDTQYF
abundance: many; j_gene: TRBJ2-7; v_gene: TRBV11-2; d_gene: -; CDR3nt: TGTGCCAGCAGCACATCACAGGGAGCGTCCTACGAGCAGTACTTC; CDR3aa: CASSTSQGASYEQYF
abundance: few; j_gene: TRBJ1-2; v_gene: TRBV12-3/TRBV12-4; d_gene: -; CDR3nt: TGTGCCAGCAGTTTAGCAGGGACCCCGTTGGATGGCTACACCTTC; CDR3aa: CASSLAGTPLDGYTF
abundance: few; j_gene: TRBJ2-3; v_gene: TRBV12-3/TRBV12-4; d_gene: TRBD2; CDR3nt: TGTGCCAGCAGCCCCAAAGCGGGGGGTCCAGATACGCAGTATTTT; CDR3aa: CASSPKAGGPDTQYF
abundance: few; j_gene: TRBJ2-3; v_gene: TRBV6-2/TRBV6-3; d_gene: -; CDR3nt: TGTGCCAGCAGTGAATTTCCCGCGGGGGCGAGCACAGATACGCAGTATTTT; CDR3aa: CASSEFPAGASTDTQYF
abundance: many; j_gene: TRBJ2-1; v_gene: TRBV11-2; d_gene: -; CDR3nt: TGTGCCAGCAGCTTCTCGGTGAATGCCCACAATGAGCAGTTCTTC; CDR3aa: CASSFSVNAHNEQFF
abundance: many; j_gene: TRBJ1-1; v_gene: TRBV11-2; d_gene: -; CDR3nt: TGTGCCAGCAGCTTAGAGATGGCGACTTTCTTT; CDR3aa: CASSLEMATFF
abundance: many; j_gene: TRBJ1-1; v_gene: TRBV6-1; d_gene: -; CDR3nt: TGTGCCACCGCTATGCGGCAGGGAGGGGGGTTGAACACTGAAGCTTTCTTT; CDR3aa: CATAMRQGGGLNTEAFF
abundance: -; j_gene: TRBJ2-1; v_gene: TRBV5-1; d_gene: TRBD2; CDR3nt: TGCGCCACCCGGACTAGCGGGGGGTCGAGCTCCTACAATGAGCAGTTCTTC; CDR3aa: CATRTSGGSSSYNEQFF
abundance: few; j_gene: TRBJ1-2; v_gene: TRBV4-1; d_gene: -; CDR3nt: TGCGCCAGCAGCCAAGCCTGGACAGATATGAACTATGGCTACACCTTC; CDR3aa: CASSQAWTDMNYGYTF
abundance: many; j_gene: TRBJ2-7; v_gene: TRBV30; d_gene: -; CDR3nt: TGTGCCCGAGTGCAGGGCACTCCCTACGAGCAGTACTTC; CDR3aa: CARVQGTPYEQYF
abundance: many; j_gene: TRBJ2-3; v_gene: TRBV15; d_gene: -; CDR3nt: TGTGCCACCAGCAGAGACAGAACGGCCTACACAGATACGCAGTATTTT; CDR3aa: CATSRDRTAYTDTQYF
abundance: few; j_gene: TRBJ1-2; v_gene: TRBV9; d_gene: -; CDR3nt: TGTGCCAGCAGCGGACCGACAGTTTTTGATGGCTACACCTTC; CDR3aa: CASSGPTVFDGYTF
abundance: many; j_gene: TRBJ2-3; v_gene: TRBV2; d_gene: -; CDR3nt: TGTGCCAGCAGGCCTTCGGGGGTCTTATCCTACAAATCTAGCACAGATACGCAGTATTTT; CDR3aa: CASRPSGVLSYKSSTDTQYF
abundance: -; j_gene: TRBJ2-1; v_gene: TRBV9; d_gene: -; CDR3nt: TGTGCCAGCAGCGTAGCGCAGGGAATCCTCTACAATGAGCAGTTCTTC; CDR3aa: CASSVAQGILYNEQFF
abundance: many; j_gene: TRBJ1-4; v_gene: TRBV27; d_gene: -; CDR3nt: TGTGCCAGCAGTTTCTCGGGGGTTAATGAAAAACTGTTTTTT; CDR3aa: CASSFSGVNEKLFF